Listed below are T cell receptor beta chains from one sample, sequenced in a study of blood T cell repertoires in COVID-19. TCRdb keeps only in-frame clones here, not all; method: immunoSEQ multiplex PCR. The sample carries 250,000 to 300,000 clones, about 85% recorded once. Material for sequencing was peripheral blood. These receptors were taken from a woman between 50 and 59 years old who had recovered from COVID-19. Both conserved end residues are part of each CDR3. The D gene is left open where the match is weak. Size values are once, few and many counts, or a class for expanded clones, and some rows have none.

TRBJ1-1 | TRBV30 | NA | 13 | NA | CAWTQGGGTEAFF | TGTGCCTGGACCCAAGGGGGGGGGACTGAAGCTTTCTTT
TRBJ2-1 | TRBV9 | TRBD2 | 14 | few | CASSVELAVGEQFF | TGTGCCAGCAGCGTAGAACTAGCGGTGGGAGAGCAGTTCTTC
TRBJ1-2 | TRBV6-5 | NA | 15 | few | CAIKKGGSKLYGYTF | TGTGCCATCAAAAAGGGAGGGTCCAAGCTCTATGGCTACACCTTC
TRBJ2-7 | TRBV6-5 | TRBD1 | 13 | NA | CASSFFTGGEQYF | TGTGCCAGCAGTTTTTTCACAGGGGGCGAGCAGTACTTC
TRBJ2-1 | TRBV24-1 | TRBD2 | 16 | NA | CATSGGTSGSYNEQFF | TGTGCCACCAGTGGAGGGACTAGCGGGTCCTACAATGAGCAGTTCTTC
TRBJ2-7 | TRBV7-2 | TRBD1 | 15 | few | CASSVHTGTGGEQYF | TGTGCCAGCAGCGTCCACACCGGGACAGGAGGCGAGCAGTACTTC
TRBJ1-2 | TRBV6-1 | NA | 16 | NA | CASSERISRQAKGYTF | TGTGCCAGCAGTGAGCGGATTTCGAGACAGGCAAAAGGCTACACCTTC
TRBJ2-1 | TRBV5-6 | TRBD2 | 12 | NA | CASSWTSLEQFF | TGTGCCAGCAGCTGGACTAGCCTTGAGCAGTTCTTC
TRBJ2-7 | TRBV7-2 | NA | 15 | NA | CASRYGQYGRDEQYF | TGTGCCAGCAGGTACGGACAGTACGGCCGTGACGAGCAGTACTTC
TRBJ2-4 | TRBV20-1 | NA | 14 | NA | CSASRGSAKNIQYF | TGCAGTGCTAGTCGAGGGTCGGCCAAAAACATTCAGTACTTC
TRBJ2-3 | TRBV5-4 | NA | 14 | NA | CASSSTPFTDTQYF | TGTGCCAGCAGCTCTACCCCATTCACAGATACGCAGTATTTT
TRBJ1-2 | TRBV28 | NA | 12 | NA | CASSLGGRGYTF | TGTGCCAGCAGTTTAGGGGGGAGAGGCTACACCTTC
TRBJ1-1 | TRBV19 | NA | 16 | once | CASSIRGWQSNTEAFF | TGTGCCAGTAGTATTAGAGGGTGGCAATCGAACACTGAAGCTTTCTTT